The entry that follows covers one TCR beta chain sequence. After removal of 4 bases from V and 6 bases from J, the junction contained 9 bases not matched to a gene. CDR1 is GTSNPN, CDR2 SVGIG, per germline (reference sequence). The CDR3 length is 13 residues. Source study methods: Amplification from reference gene primers served as the basis for estimated nucleated cell counts. Some clones are missing from TCRdb's copy, which holds only in-frame ones; the method was immunoSEQ multiplex PCR. The V and J calls and clone size were taken over from that table, and D and trimming were inferred from the DNA. The sample consists of about 210,000 clones, 85% to 90% of them appearing once. The entry originates in a study of blood T cell repertoires in COVID-19. Study summary: Sample material is recorded as cDNA or gDNA derived from T cells, B-cell-depleted T cells, or PBMCs.

Everyone who took part was about 18 to 89 years old, and they came from over 20 US areas. Self-reported history from a screening survey and questionnaire set each donor's cohort. The sequenced sample consisted of PBMCs or T cells enriched from blood (not recorded which). The chain joins TRBV30 to TRBJ2-7; TRBD1 matches 7 bases. The sequence was obtained from a man aged 25-45 years who had recovered from COVID-19. In DNA, the CDR3 is TGTGCCTGGACAGCAGAGGGGACAGTCGAGCAGTACTTC. This codes for CAWTAEGTVEQYF.